These 26 T cell receptor beta chains came from one sample sequenced in a study of T cell responses to AZD1222 COVID-19 vaccine. TCRdb's copy holds only in-frame clones and misses some; the assay was immunoSEQ multiplex PCR. Here the sample spans approximately 150,000 clones, 80% to 95% being singletons. This sample comprised peripheral blood, obtained 28 days after the second AZD1222 dose. All receptors derive from an adult who received the AZD1222 COVID-19 vaccine.

The chain joins TRBV2 to TRBJ2-1; possibly TRBD1 or TRBD2 for D (5 bases each). This CDR3 is built from 14 residues. V was cut by 6 bases and J by 0 bases, with 9 bases left in between. Germline V CDR1 and CDR2: SNHLY, FYNNEI. The CDR3 loop is CASREDNSYNEQFF. The CDR3 DNA reads TGTGCCAGCAGGGAGGACAACTCCTACAATGAGCAGTTCTTC.

V gene TRBV7-3 combines with J gene TRBJ2-1; 9 bases are shared with TRBD1. From germline, CDR1 is SGHTA and CDR2 FQGTGA. The CDR3 sequence is 15 residues long. V lost 3 bases and J lost 8; bases outside the gene matches: 8. The CDR3 bases are TGTGCCAGCAGCTTGACCGGGACAGGGATGTATGAGCAGTTCTTC. It translates to CASSLTGTGMYEQFF.

This clone was counted between two and nine times. The V gene is TRBV3-1 (or the pseudogene TRBV3-2), the J gene TRBJ2-7; TRBD1 aligns across 7 bases. The V gene's germline CDR1 is LGHDT and CDR2 YNNKEL (reference sequence). Trimming removed 2 bases from V and 5 bases from J; junction bases left unmatched: 6. The CDR3 is 14 residues long. The CDR3 DNA is TGTGCCAGCAGCCAAATGTACGGGACAGACGAGCAGTACTTC. Translation: CASSQMYGTDEQYF.

The CDR3 coding sequence is TGTGCCAGCAGCCGACAGGGGGAAAGGGCCATATATTTT. Translation: CASSRQGERAIYF. The rearrangement links TRBV3-1 (or the pseudogene TRBV3-2) to TRBJ1-3; 9 bases match TRBD1. Germline-derived CDR1 and CDR2 are LGHDT and YNNKEL (reference sequence). V shed 4 bases, J shed 11 bases, and the junction held 6 bases outside the gene matches. CDR3 size: 13 residues.

The chain employs TRBV2 and TRBJ1-1, with a tentative D call TRBD1 (5 bases). CDR1 is SNHLY and CDR2 is FYNNEI in the germline V gene. CDR3 length: 14 residues. V was trimmed by 6 bases and J by 2 bases, leaving 13 bases between them. The chain's CDR3 is CASSFLTANTEAFF. In DNA form, the CDR3 reads TGTGCCAGCAGCTTCTTGACAGCAAACACTGAAGCTTTCTTT.

This chain joins TRBV12-3 or TRBV12-4 and TRBJ2-1; D remains ambiguous. The CDR3 has 13 amino acids. V was pared by 4 bases and J by 6 bases, with 10 bases between. CDR3 residues: CASSSSVPNEQFF. Written as DNA, the CDR3 is TGTGCCAGCAGTTCGTCAGTACCCAATGAGCAGTTCTTC.

CDR3 sequence (DNA): TGTGCCAGCAGCTTAGAACTGGTAACTGAAGCTTTCTTT. Encoded protein: CASSLELVTEAFF. J is TRBJ1-1 and V is TRBV7-2; D gene uncertain. Germline CDR1 SGHTA, CDR2 FQGNSA. The CDR3 contains 13 residues. Trimming took 1 base from V and 5 from J, leaving 8 bases between them.

The genes are TRBV23-1 and TRBJ1-1; tentative D call: TRBD1 (6 bases). TRBV23-1 is an ORF; its function is uncertain. V was shortened by 4 bases and J by 4 bases, with 19 bases between the two germline ends. The CDR3 consists of 16 residues. CDR3 in amino acids: CASSLRNQQGFTEAFF. The CDR3 nucleotides are TGCGCCAGCAGTCTTCGCAATCAACAGGGCTTCACTGAAGCTTTCTTT.

This chain joins TRBV28 and TRBJ1-2; D gene uncertain. This CDR3 has 15 residues. Germline CDR1 and CDR2: MDHEN and SYDVKM. The ends were cut back, 1 base at V and 5 bases at J, with 14 bases in the middle. The DNA of the CDR3 is TGTGCCAGCAGTTTATCCTCTCTCGGCCAATATGGCTACACCTTC. Translated: CASSLSSLGQYGYTF.

This chain joins TRBV6-5 and TRBJ1-6; 12 nucleotides align to TRBD1. This CDR3 has 15 residues. Germline V gene data show CDR1 as MNHEY and CDR2 as SVGAGI. The ends lost 6 bases at V and 8 bases at J; junction bases unmatched: 5. The CDR3 DNA follows: TGTGCCAGCAGGCTTGGGACAGGGGGCGATTCACCCCTCCACTTT. Translating it yields CASRLGTGGDSPLHF.

This chain links TRBV4-1 with TRBJ1-2, with D unresolved. Germline V gene lookup returns CDR1 MGHRA and CDR2 YSYEKL. The V gene lost 0 bases and the J gene lost 4 bases, with 15 bases spanning the gap. This CDR3 is built from 16 residues. The CDR3 DNA follows: TGCGCCAGCAGCCAAGACCTGTCGGCCGGACGCTATGGCTACACCTTC. As protein: CASSQDLSAGRYGYTF.

This clone was seen only once. The chain has TRBV27 and TRBJ2-1; 9 nucleotides align to TRBD2. The V gene end was trimmed by 6 bases and the J gene end by 2 bases; junction bases not matched to a gene: 5. CDR3 size: 15 residues. Germline V CDR1 and CDR2: MNHEY, SMNVEV (reference sequence). The chain's CDR3 is CASRFERGAYNEQFF. CDR3 DNA: TGTGCCAGCAGGTTCGAGCGGGGGGCCTACAATGAGCAGTTCTTC.

V is TRBV7-9 and J is TRBJ2-1; 11 positions agree with TRBD2. This CDR3 contains 15 residues. With V trimmed by 5 bases and J by 15 bases, 15 bases remained unmatched. Germline V gene sequence: CDR1 SEHNR, CDR2 FQNEAQ (reference sequence). CDR3 in amino acids: CASSQTQTSGAKGFF. The CDR3 DNA follows: TGTGCCAGCAGCCAGACCCAGACTAGCGGGGCCAAGGGGTTCTTC.

The chain couples TRBV5-1 to TRBJ1-4; TRBD1 matches 8 bases. CDR3 length: 16 residues. V lost 4 bases and J lost 0; bases outside the gene matches: 5. Germline loops: CDR1 SGHRS, CDR2 YFSETQ. The CDR3 reads CASSATGGTTNEKLFF. Written as DNA, the CDR3 is TGCGCCAGCAGCGCCACAGGGGGAACAACTAATGAAAAACTGTTTTTT. Based on the CDR3 plus reference TRBV5-1 and TRBJ1-4, the full variable domain is KAGVTQTPRYLIKTRGQQVTLSCSPISGHRSVSWYQQTPGQGLQFLFEYFSETQRNKGNFPGRFSGRQFSNSRSEMNVSTLELGDSALYLCASSATGGTTNEKLFFGSGTQLSVL.

As regards this clone: A junction boundary mismatches the germline segment, possibly from a read error. DNA for the CDR3: TGTGCTAGCAGCTCAGGGACAGTTCACGAGACCCAGTACTTC. As protein: CASSSGTVHETQYF. This chain links TRBV7-7 with TRBJ2-5, with TRBD1 identical over 7 bases. The CDR3 length is 14 residues. Germline CDR1 reads SSHAT; CDR2 reads FNYEAQ (reference sequence). The full variable domain, rest sourced from reference TRBV7-7 and TRBJ2-5, is GAGVSQSPRYKVTKRGQDVTLRCDPISSHATLYWYQQALGQGPEFLTYFNYEAQPDKSGLPSDRFSAERPEGSISTLTIQRTEQRDSAMYRCASSSGTVHETQYFGPGTRLLVL.

This chain joins TRBV5-1 and TRBJ1-5; TRBD1 agrees at 8 bases. This CDR3 is 14 amino acids long. Germline V lookup: CDR1 SGHRS, CDR2 YFSETQ. The trim removed 4 bases at V and 7 bases at J, leaving 7 bases unmatched. CDR3 region: CASSPGQGGQPQHF. In nucleotides, the CDR3 is TGCGCCAGCAGCCCCGGACAGGGCGGCCAGCCCCAGCATTTT. The full variable domain, rest sourced from reference TRBV5-1 and TRBJ1-5, is KAGVTQTPRYLIKTRGQQVTLSCSPISGHRSVSWYQQTPGQGLQFLFEYFSETQRNKGNFPGRFSGRQFSNSRSEMNVSTLELGDSALYLCASSPGQGGQPQHFGDGTRLSIL.

This clone was seen a handful of times. V usage is TRBV4-1 and J usage is TRBJ2-5; D is undetermined. Per germline, CDR1 MGHRA and CDR2 YSYEKL. The CDR3 has 14 residues. V was clipped by 2 bases and J by 5 bases, with 12 bases between them. CDR3 sequence: CASSQYRGMETQYF. The CDR3 bases are TGCGCCAGCAGCCAATACCGAGGTATGGAGACCCAGTACTTC.

The genes are TRBV27 and TRBJ2-3, with D unresolved. The CDR3 is 14 residues long. From germline, CDR1 is MNHEY and CDR2 SMNVEV (reference sequence). Trimming pared 6 bases from V and 2 bases from J, leaving 12 bases between. In nucleotides, the CDR3 is TGTGCCAGCAGGCGTACTGGTCCCACAGATACGCAGTATTTT. It codes for CASRRTGPTDTQYF.

This clone has just one count. The CDR3 sequence is CASSDGGVAGLYEQYF. The CDR3 DNA reads TGTGCCAGCAGTGATGGGGGGGTAGCGGGCCTCTACGAGCAGTACTTC. The V call is TRBV2, the J call TRBJ2-7, with 7 bases aligning to TRBD2. The germline V gene has CDR1 SNHLY and CDR2 FYNNEI. Trimming took 3 bases from V and 3 from J; bases not matched to a gene: 11. CDR3 size: 16 residues.

The J gene is TRBJ2-1, the V gene TRBV30; TRBD2 might be the D (7 bases). The CDR3 extends over 14 amino acids. Germline V gene lookup returns CDR1 GTSNPN and CDR2 SVGIG (reference sequence). V gave up 4 bases and J gave up 9 bases, with 19 bases separating them. The CDR3 DNA follows: TGTGCCTGGAATTTTGGGGGGGCCCGGGGTGAGCAGTTCTTC. This codes for CAWNFGGARGEQFF.

This clone showed up just once. Here the CDR3 reads CASSGMGQDNQPQHF. Written as DNA, the CDR3 is TGTGCCAGCAGCGGTATGGGACAGGATAATCAGCCCCAGCATTTT. The V gene is TRBV6-5, the J gene TRBJ1-5, with 8 bases that match TRBD1. V gave up 6 bases and J gave up 4 bases; unmatched junction bases: 8. The CDR3 sequence is 15 residues long. Looked up from germline, CDR1 is MNHEY and CDR2 is SVGAGI.

The rearrangement links TRBV28 to TRBJ1-1; D is undetermined. The CDR3 is 15 residues long. Germline-derived CDR1 and CDR2 are MDHEN and SYDVKM. Trimming took off 5 bases at V and 1 base at J, with 14 bases between the two ends. This CDR3 reads CASSPPTHSNTEAFF. CDR3 DNA: TGTGCCAGCAGTCCCCCAACCCACTCGAACACTGAAGCTTTCTTT.

The chain is built from TRBV7-3 and TRBJ2-1; 10 nucleotides match TRBD2. The junction had 5 bases not matched to a gene; V was cut back by 1 base and J by 2 bases. Germline V gene lookup returns CDR1 SGHTA and CDR2 FQGTGA. This CDR3 comprises 17 residues. DNA of the CDR3: TGTGCCAGCAGCTTAAGGGCGCTAGCGGGGGCCTACAATGAGCAGTTCTTC. It encodes CASSLRALAGAYNEQFF.

The chain uses TRBV18 and TRBJ1-2, with D unresolved. The germline V gene has CDR1 KGHSH and CDR2 LQKENI. With 5 bases removed from V and 3 bases from J, the gap between germline ends came to 16 bases. The CDR3 has 15 residues. The CDR3 here is CASSSYGQPDYGYTF. In DNA, the CDR3 is TGTGCCAGCTCATCTTACGGGCAGCCAGACTATGGCTACACCTTC.

This clone was recorded once. The rearrangement uses TRBV7-2 and TRBJ2-3; 9 positions match TRBD2. The V gene end was trimmed by 6 bases and the J gene end by 2 bases; junction bases not matched to a gene: 6. The CDR3 spans 15 residues. The germline CDR1 and CDR2 sequences are SGHTA and FQGNSA. This chain's CDR3 is CASSALAGNTDTQYF. CDR3 coding DNA: TGTGCCAGCAGTGCCCTAGCGGGGAACACAGATACGCAGTATTTT.

The CDR3 nucleotides are TGTGCCAGCAGCCCCCCTGGGCAATACGAGCAGTACTTC. It is translated as CASSPPGQYEQYF. This chain connects TRBV3-1 (or the pseudogene TRBV3-2) to TRBJ2-7; D is undetermined. Germline lookup yields CDR1 LGHDT and CDR2 YNNKEL (reference sequence). The CDR3 has 13 amino acids. Trimming removed 4 bases at V and 4 bases at J, with 11 bases between.